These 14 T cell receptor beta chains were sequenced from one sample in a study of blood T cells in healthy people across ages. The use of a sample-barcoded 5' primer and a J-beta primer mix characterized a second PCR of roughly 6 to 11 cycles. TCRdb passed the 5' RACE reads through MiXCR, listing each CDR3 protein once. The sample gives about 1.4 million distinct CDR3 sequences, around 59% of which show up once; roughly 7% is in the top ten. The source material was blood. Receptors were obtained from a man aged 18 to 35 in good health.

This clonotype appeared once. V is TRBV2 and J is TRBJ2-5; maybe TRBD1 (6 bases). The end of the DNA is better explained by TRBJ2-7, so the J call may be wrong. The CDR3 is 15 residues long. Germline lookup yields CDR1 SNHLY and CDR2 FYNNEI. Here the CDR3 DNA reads TGTGCCAGCAGTTACGGGACATCGGTAGGGTACGAGCAGTACTTC. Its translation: CASSYGTSVGYEQYF.

The CDR3 region has the DNA TGTGCCAGCAGCAAAAGGGACAAAAACATTCAGTACTTC. Translating gives CASSKRDKNIQYF. This chain joins TRBV21-1 and TRBJ2-4. TRBV21-1 is labeled a pseudogene. The CDR3 runs to 13 residues.

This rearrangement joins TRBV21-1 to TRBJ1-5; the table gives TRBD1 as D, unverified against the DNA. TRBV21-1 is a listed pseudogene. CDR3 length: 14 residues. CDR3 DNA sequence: TGTGCCAGACACCGGGACAGGCGGTGTCAGCCCCAGCATTTT. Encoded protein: CARHRDRRCQPQHF.

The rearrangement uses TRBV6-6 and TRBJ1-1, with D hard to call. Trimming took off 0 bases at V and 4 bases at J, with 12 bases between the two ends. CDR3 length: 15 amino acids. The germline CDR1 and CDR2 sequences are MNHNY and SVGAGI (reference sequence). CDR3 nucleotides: TGTGCCAGCAGTTACTCGATGACGTTGAGCACTGAAGCTTTCTTT. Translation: CASSYSMTLSTEAFF.

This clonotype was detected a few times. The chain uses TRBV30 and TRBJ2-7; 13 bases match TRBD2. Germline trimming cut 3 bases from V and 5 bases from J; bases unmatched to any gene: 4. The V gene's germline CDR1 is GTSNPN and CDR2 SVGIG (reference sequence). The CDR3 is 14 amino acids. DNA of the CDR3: TGTGCCTGGAGCGTACTAGCGGGAGGGAACGAGCAGTACTTC. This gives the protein CAWSVLAGGNEQYF.

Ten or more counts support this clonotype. The CDR3 DNA reads as TGTGCCAGCAGCCCCCGGGGACTTTCATACGAGCAGTACTTC. Encoded protein: CASSPRGLSYEQYF. The chain combines TRBV3-1 with TRBJ2-7; D is perhaps TRBD2 (6 bases). CDR1 and CDR2 from the germline V gene are LGHDT and YNNKEL (reference sequence). The V end lost 4 bases, the J end lost 4 bases, and 14 bases lay between the germline ends. The CDR3 covers 14 residues.

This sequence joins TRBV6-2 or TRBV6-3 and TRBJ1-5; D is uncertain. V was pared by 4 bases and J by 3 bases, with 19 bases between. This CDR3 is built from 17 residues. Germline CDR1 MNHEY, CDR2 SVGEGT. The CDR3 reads CASSSLLPDRSNQPQHF. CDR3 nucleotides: TGTGCCAGCAGTTCCTTACTCCCAGACCGCTCCAATCAGCCCCAGCATTTT.

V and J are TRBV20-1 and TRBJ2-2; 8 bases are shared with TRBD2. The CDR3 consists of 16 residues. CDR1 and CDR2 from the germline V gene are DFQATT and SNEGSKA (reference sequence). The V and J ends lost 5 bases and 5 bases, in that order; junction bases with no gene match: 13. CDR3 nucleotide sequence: TGCAGTGCTGATGACCCCCGGGGGGGCCGGACCGGGGAGCTGTTTTTT. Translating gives CSADDPRGGRTGELFF.

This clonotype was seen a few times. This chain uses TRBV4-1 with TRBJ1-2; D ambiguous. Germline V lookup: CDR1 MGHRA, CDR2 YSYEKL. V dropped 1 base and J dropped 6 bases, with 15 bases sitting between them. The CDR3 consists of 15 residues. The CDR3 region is CASSQVGNRENGYTF. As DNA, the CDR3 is TGCGCCAGCAGCCAAGTTGGGAACAGAGAGAATGGCTACACCTTC.

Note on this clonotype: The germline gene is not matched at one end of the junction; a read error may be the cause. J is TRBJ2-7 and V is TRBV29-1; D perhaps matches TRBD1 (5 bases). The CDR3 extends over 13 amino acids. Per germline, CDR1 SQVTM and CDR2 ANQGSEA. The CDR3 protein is CSALSRVSNEQYF. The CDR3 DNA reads TGCAGCGCACTCTCCAGGGTCTCCAACGAGCAGTACTTC.

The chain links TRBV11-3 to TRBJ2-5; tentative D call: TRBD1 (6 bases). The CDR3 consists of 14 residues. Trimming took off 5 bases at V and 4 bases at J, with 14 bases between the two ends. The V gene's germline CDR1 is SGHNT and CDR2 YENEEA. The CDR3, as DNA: TGTGCCAGCAGCGATCGACAGGAGCCAGAGACCCAGTACTTC. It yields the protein CASSDRQEPETQYF.

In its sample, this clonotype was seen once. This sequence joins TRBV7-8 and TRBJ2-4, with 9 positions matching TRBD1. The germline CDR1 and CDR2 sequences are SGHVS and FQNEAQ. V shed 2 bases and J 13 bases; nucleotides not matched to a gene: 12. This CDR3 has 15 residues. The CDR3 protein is CASSLRTGVSREQYF. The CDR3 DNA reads TGTGCCAGCAGCTTAAGGACAGGGGTTTCACGTGAGCAGTACTTC.

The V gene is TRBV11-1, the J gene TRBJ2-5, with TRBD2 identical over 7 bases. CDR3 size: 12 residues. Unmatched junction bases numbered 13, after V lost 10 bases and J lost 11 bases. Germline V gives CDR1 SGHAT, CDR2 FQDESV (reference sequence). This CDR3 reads CAIRSLGGEQYF. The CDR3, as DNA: TGTGCCATTCGGAGCCTTGGGGGGGAGCAGTACTTC.

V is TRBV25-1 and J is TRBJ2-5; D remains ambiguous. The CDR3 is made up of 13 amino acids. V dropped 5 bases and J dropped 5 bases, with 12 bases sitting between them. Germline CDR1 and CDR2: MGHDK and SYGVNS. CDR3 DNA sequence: TGTGCCAGCAGTCGCTCCCCATCGGAGACCCAGTACTTC. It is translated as CASSRSPSETQYF.